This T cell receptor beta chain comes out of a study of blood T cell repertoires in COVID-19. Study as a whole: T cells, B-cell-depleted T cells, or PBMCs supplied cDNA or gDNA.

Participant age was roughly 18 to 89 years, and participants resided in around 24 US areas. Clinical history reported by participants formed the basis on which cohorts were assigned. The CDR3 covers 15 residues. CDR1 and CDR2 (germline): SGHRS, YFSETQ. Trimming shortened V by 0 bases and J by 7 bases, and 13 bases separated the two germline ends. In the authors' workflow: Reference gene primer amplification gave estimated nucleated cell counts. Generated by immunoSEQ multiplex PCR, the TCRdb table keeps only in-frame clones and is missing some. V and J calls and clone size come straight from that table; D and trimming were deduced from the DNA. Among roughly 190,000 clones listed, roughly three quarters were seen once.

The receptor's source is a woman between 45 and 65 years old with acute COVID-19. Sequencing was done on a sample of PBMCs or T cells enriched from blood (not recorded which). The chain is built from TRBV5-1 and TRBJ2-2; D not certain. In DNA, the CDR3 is TGCGCCAGCAGCTTGGCCCCCCCAACTGGCGGGGAGCTGTTTTTT. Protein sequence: CASSLAPPTGGELFF.